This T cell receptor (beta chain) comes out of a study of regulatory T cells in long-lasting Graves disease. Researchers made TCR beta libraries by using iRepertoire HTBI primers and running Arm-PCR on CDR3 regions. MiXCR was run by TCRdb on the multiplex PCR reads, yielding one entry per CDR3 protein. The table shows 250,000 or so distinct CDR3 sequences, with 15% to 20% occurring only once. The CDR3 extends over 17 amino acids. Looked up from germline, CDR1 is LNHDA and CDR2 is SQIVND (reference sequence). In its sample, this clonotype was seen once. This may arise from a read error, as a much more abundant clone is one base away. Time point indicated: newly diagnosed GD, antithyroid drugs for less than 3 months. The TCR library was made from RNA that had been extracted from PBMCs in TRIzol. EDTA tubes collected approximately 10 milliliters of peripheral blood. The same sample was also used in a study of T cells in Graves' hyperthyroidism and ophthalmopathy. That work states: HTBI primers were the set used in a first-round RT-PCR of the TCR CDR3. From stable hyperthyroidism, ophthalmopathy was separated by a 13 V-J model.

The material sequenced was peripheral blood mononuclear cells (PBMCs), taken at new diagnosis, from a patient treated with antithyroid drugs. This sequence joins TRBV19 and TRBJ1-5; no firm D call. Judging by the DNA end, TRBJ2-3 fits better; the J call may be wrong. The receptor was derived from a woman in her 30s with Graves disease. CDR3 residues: CASSIPFRRYSNQPQYF. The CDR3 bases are TGTGCCAGTAGTATACCCTTCCGACGATATAGCAATCAGCCCCAGTATTTT.